The TCR beta chain described here comes from a study of CD8+CD57+ T cells in acquired aplastic anemia. At the level of the study: When averaged, DNA from sorted CD4+ and CD8+ cells came to approximately 3.2 ug.

This clonotype was picked up many times. Trimming took 1 base from V and 4 from J, leaving 13 bases between them. Germline V CDR1 and CDR2: SGHTA, FQGNSA. The CDR3 has 16 residues. For sequencing, patients were chosen who had shown expansion of CD8+CD57+ cells by flow cytometry. In all patients, the disease was severe acquired aplastic anemia. It was genomic DNA that served as the template for profiling TCR beta VDJ and CDR3. One entry per CDR3 protein results from TCRdb running MiXCR on the reads. The table lists under 200,000 distinct CDR3 sequences, around 45% of them singletons. Material: sorted CD4+, CD8+, or CD8+CD57+ T cells (not recorded which) from PBMCs. The chain combines TRBV7-2 with TRBJ1-4; no definite D call. The clonotype comes from a human donor with aplastic anemia. CDR3 residues: CASSLGRGGRNEKLFF. The DNA of the CDR3 is TGTGCCAGCAGCTTAGGGCGGGGAGGGCGTAATGAAAAACTGTTTTTT. Full variable domain (outside the CDR3, taken from reference TRBV7-2 and TRBJ1-4): GAGVSQSPSNKVTEKGKDVELRCDPISGHTALYWYRQSLGQGLEFLIYFQGNSAPDKSGLPSDRFSAERTGGSVSTLTIQRTQQEDSAVYLCASSLGRGGRNEKLFFGSGTQLSVL.